This T cell receptor beta chain comes out of a study of PD-1 blockade in mismatch repair-deficient tumors (dated 2017 in TCRdb). Regarding the complete study: Between September 2013 and late 2016, 80 to 90 consecutive patients with around twelve mismatch repair-deficient cancer types, all previously treated and progressing, were enrolled in the trial. Tumor-associated T cell clones were tracked in the peripheral blood of patients responding to PD-1 blockade by deep sequencing of TCR CDR3 regions. The paper as a whole reports these results and caveats: After pembrolizumab, tumor-resident clones, which were often undetectable in blood before treatment, expanded rapidly and then contracted, generally ahead of radiologic responses.

For each enrolled patient, mismatch repair deficiency was established using either polymerase chain reaction or immunohistochemistry. A few patients who responded to pembrolizumab therapy underwent TCR sequencing. The phase II trial prospectively evaluated PD-1 blockade with pembrolizumab in advanced mismatch repair-deficient cancers, independent of tissue of origin. Serial peripheral blood T cell samples were collected before and at multiple times after starting PD-1 blockade. The timing of each blood sample was reported as weeks after the first dose of pembrolizumab. The CDR1 and CDR2 encoded by the germline V gene are SGHNT and YENEEA. The CDR3 goes from the cysteine to the phenylalanine over 13 residues. The entry retains the CDR3 DNA only, 39 bases that are in frame from base 1. Deletion took 6 bases off V and 5 bases off J, with a span of 8 bases between the germline ends. On this clone itself: There is no known antigen for this receptor. Nothing much larger sits one base from this clone, and base qualities are not available.

Library preparation was by the immunoSEQ multiplex PCR assay. TCRdb mirrors the immuneACCESS table, restricted to in-frame sequences. Some clones are absent from its copies; in checked studies, under half trace to an unresolved V gene, and the reason for the others is unknown. In all, the sample holds some 100,000 clones, and over 75% of those were seen once. The top ten clonotypes cover around 6.5% of the sample. The receptor was derived from an adult with mismatch repair-deficient cancer. The sample consisted of peripheral blood, taken approximately 35 weeks after starting pembrolizumab. The V and J genes are TRBV11-3 and TRBJ2-6; the D gene assignment is ambiguous. The CDR3 is CASSLGWANVLTF. The DNA is TGTGCCAGCAGTCTCGGTTGGGCCAACGTCCTGACTTTC.